A single sample is the source of the 28 T cell receptor beta chains below, sequenced in a study of blood T cell repertoires in COVID-19. The protocol was immunoSEQ multiplex PCR, while the TCRdb copy is restricted to in-frame clones and leaves out a portion. The sample contains approximately 310,000 clones, around 86% of which appear only once. The sample taken for sequencing was peripheral blood. These receptors all come from a man aged 50-60 years with active or convalescent COVID-19.

The CDR3 reads CASSPRTRGFTDTQYF. CDR3 DNA sequence: TGTGCCAGCAGCCCTCGGACTAGGGGATTCACAGATACGCAGTATTTT. This sequence joins TRBV14 and TRBJ2-3; 7 bases are shared with TRBD2. With 4 bases clipped from V and 2 bases from J, the junction kept 9 bases outside the gene matches. Germline CDR1 SGHDN, CDR2 FVKESK. This CDR3 comprises 16 residues. Drawing the rest from reference TRBV14 and TRBJ2-3, the complete variable domain is EAGVTQFPSHSVIEKGQTVTLRCDPISGHDNLYWYRRVMGKEIKFLLHFVKESKQDESGMPNNRFLAERTGGTYSTLKVQPAELEDSGVYFCASSPRTRGFTDTQYFGPGTRLTVL.

V usage is TRBV28 and J usage is TRBJ1-5; the match to TRBD1 covers 9 bases. After removal of 5 bases from V and 7 bases from J, the junction contained 6 bases not matched to a gene. CDR3 length: 14 residues. The germline V gene has CDR1 MDHEN and CDR2 SYDVKM. This CDR3 reads CASSDGQGQQPQHF. The CDR3 DNA reads as TGTGCCAGCAGTGACGGACAGGGGCAACAGCCCCAGCATTTT.

J is TRBJ2-1 and V is TRBV9; perhaps TRBD2 as D (6 bases). Trimming shortened V by 0 bases and J by 6 bases, and 13 bases separated the two germline ends. From germline, CDR1 is SGDLS and CDR2 YYNGEE. The CDR3 consists of 15 residues. CDR3 coding DNA: TGTGCCAGCAGCGTAGGGCGGGGACCCGGCAATGAGCAGTTCTTC. Its protein is CASSVGRGPGNEQFF.

The rearrangement uses TRBV6-1 and TRBJ1-5; D remains unclear. Per the germline V gene, CDR1 is MNHNS and CDR2 is SASEGT. This CDR3 has 18 residues. Trimming took 1 base from V and 3 from J, leaving 19 bases between them. The chain's CDR3 is CASSEVEQFVANNQPQHF. CDR3 DNA: TGTGCCAGCAGTGAAGTCGAACAGTTCGTGGCCAACAATCAGCCCCAGCATTTT.

The chain uses TRBV3-1 (or the pseudogene TRBV3-2) and TRBJ2-5, with 8 bases lining up with TRBD1. Looked up from germline, CDR1 is LGHDT and CDR2 is YNNKEL (reference sequence). CDR3 size: 15 residues. The V and J ends lost 4 bases and 9 bases, in that order; junction bases with no gene match: 13. The CDR3 sequence: CASSRRTGPGEAQYF. Written as DNA, the CDR3 is TGTGCCAGCAGCCGCCGGACAGGGCCGGGCGAGGCCCAGTACTTC.

The chain combines TRBV2 with TRBJ2-6; no firm D call. The germline V gene has CDR1 SNHLY and CDR2 FYNNEI. Trimming stripped 3 bases from V and 0 bases from J, with 9 bases between. The CDR3 extends over 16 amino acids. The CDR3 coding sequence is TGTGCCAGCAGTGAGAATAGCTACTCTGGGGCCAACGTCCTGACTTTC. It specifies CASSENSYSGANVLTF.

This sequence joins TRBV19 and TRBJ2-1, with 9 bases lining up with TRBD2. The length of the CDR3 is 15 residues. Germline V gene lookup returns CDR1 LNHDA and CDR2 SQIVND (reference sequence). Losses at the gene ends were 7 bases for V and 7 bases for J; bases not matched to a gene: 11. In nucleotides, the CDR3 is TGTGCCAGTACCCTTCGCGGGGGGGGAGGGAATGAGCAGTTCTTC. Translation gives CASTLRGGGGNEQFF.

This chain links TRBV5-4 with TRBJ1-1; 9 bases map to TRBD1. This CDR3 region has 13 residues. J was trimmed by 9 bases and V by 4 bases; bases with no gene match: 7. Germline V CDR1 and CDR2: SGHNT, YYREEE (reference sequence). The CDR3 here is CASSAWTGAKAFF. CDR3 DNA: TGTGCCAGCAGCGCTTGGACAGGGGCGAAAGCTTTCTTT.

This clone was seen more than once but under ten times. Written as DNA, the CDR3 is TGTGCCACTAGGGGTTTTGCTGAAGCTTTCTTT. This codes for CATRGFAEAFF. The chain is built from TRBV28 and TRBJ1-1; tentatively, D is TRBD1 (5 bases). This CDR3 contains 11 residues. Germline V gene sequence: CDR1 MDHEN, CDR2 SYDVKM. V was shortened by 10 bases and J by 6 bases, with 12 bases between the two germline ends.

The genes are TRBV30 and TRBJ2-7; the D is unclear. V gave up 0 bases and J gave up 6 bases, with 15 bases separating them. The CDR3 contains 14 residues. Germline V gene sequence: CDR1 GTSNPN, CDR2 SVGIG (reference sequence). CDR3 residues: CAWSVAIRGVEQYF. The CDR3 DNA follows: TGTGCCTGGAGTGTAGCTATTCGTGGAGTCGAGCAGTACTTC. Full variable domain (missing parts from reference TRBV30 and TRBJ2-7): SQTIHQWPATLVQPVGSPLSLECTVEGTSNPNLYWYRQAAGRGLQLLFYSVGIGQISSEVPQNLSASRPQDRQFILSSKKLLLSDSGFYLCAWSVAIRGVEQYFGPGTRLTVT.

The genes are TRBV7-9 and TRBJ1-1, with D possibly TRBD1 on 6 matching bases. V shed 5 bases and J shed 0 bases, with 13 bases lying between them. The CDR3 spans 15 residues. CDR1 and CDR2 from the germline V gene are SEHNR and FQNEAQ (reference sequence). CDR3 region: CASSTSQGLNTEAFF. CDR3 nucleotide sequence: TGTGCCAGCAGCACCAGTCAGGGGTTGAACACTGAAGCTTTCTTT.

This clone was seen a single time. The J gene is TRBJ1-6, the V gene TRBV10-3; 9 bases match TRBD1. This CDR3 region has 14 residues. V shed 6 bases, J shed 10 bases, and the junction held 7 bases outside the gene matches. Germline CDR1 is ENHRY and CDR2 is SYGVKD. The CDR3 loop reads CAISVDRGSSPLHF. The DNA of the CDR3 is TGTGCCATCAGCGTGGACAGGGGAAGCTCACCCCTCCACTTT.

This clone was seen a single time. This chain joins TRBV18 and TRBJ2-7, with D maybe TRBD2 (5 bases). Germline CDR1 and CDR2: KGHSH and LQKENI. The CDR3 spans 12 residues. V dropped 6 bases and J dropped 3 bases, with 9 bases sitting between them. CDR3 DNA sequence: TGTGCCAGCTCTCGGGATTTCTACGAGCAGTACTTC. Protein product: CASSRDFYEQYF.

The rearrangement links TRBV5-1 to TRBJ1-3; D unclear. The CDR3 runs to 15 residues. Trimming removed 5 bases at V and 1 base at J, with 13 bases between. Germline loops: CDR1 SGHRS, CDR2 YFSETQ. The CDR3 coding sequence is TGCGCCAGCAGTTATGACGGAGCTTCTGGAAACACCATATATTTT. Protein: CASSYDGASGNTIYF.

The chain uses TRBV24-1 and TRBJ2-7; D is undetermined. The CDR3 spans 12 residues. Germline V gives CDR1 KGHDR, CDR2 SFDVKD. The V end lost 2 bases, the J end lost 3 bases, and 4 bases lay between the germline ends. This CDR3 is CATSDSNYEQYF. The CDR3 nucleotides are TGTGCCACCAGTGATTCCAACTACGAGCAGTACTTC.

This sequence joins TRBV5-1 and TRBJ2-4; 10 nucleotides line up with TRBD1. Germline CDR1 and CDR2: SGHRS and YFSETQ. This CDR3 spans 14 amino acids. V dropped 4 bases and J dropped 8; count of bases not matched to a gene: 6. CDR3: CASSPWTGGDIQYF. CDR3 nucleotide sequence: TGCGCCAGCAGCCCATGGACAGGGGGGGACATTCAGTACTTC.

The CDR3 here is CASSLPGVTSNQPQHF. DNA of the CDR3: TGTGCCAGCAGTTTACCAGGGGTTACTAGCAATCAGCCCCAGCATTTT. The chain is built from TRBV28 and TRBJ1-5; TRBD1 might be the D (6 bases). Trimming took off 2 bases at V and 0 bases at J, with 11 bases between the two ends. Germline V CDR1 and CDR2: MDHEN, SYDVKM. The CDR3 covers 16 residues. The full variable domain, with the rest looked up from reference TRBV28 and TRBJ1-5, is DVKVTQSSRYLVKRTGEKVFLECVQDMDHENMFWYRQDPGLGLRLIYFSYDVKMKEKGDIPEGYSVSREKKERFSLILESASTNQTSMYLCASSLPGVTSNQPQHFGDGTRLSIL.

The V gene is TRBV7-8, the J gene TRBJ1-6, with D possibly matching TRBD1 (5 bases). Germline V gives CDR1 SGHVS, CDR2 FQNEAQ. This CDR3 comprises 17 residues. Trimming stripped 0 bases from V and 4 bases from J, with 13 bases between. CDR3: CASSLAGGGSYNSPLHF. The CDR3 DNA sequence: TGTGCCAGCAGCTTAGCCGGGGGGGGGTCTTATAATTCACCCCTCCACTTT.

The chain couples TRBV5-6 to TRBJ1-2, with D uncertain. The CDR3 is 14 amino acids. In germline, CDR1 is SGHDT, CDR2 YYEEEE. Between the trimmed V and J ends, which lost 1 base and 3 bases, there was a span of 10 bases. In DNA form, the CDR3 reads TGTGCCAGCAGCTTGTACAGCCAGTACTATGGCTACACCTTC. Protein sequence: CASSLYSQYYGYTF.

J is TRBJ2-7 and V is TRBV5-4; 12 nucleotides align to TRBD2. This CDR3 has 15 amino acids. V gave up 4 bases and J gave up 3 bases; unmatched junction bases: 5. CDR1 and CDR2 (germline): SGHNT, YYREEE (reference sequence). The CDR3 DNA reads as TGTGCCAGCAGCGCCGAGACTAGCGGGGGCTACGAGCAGTACTTC. As protein: CASSAETSGGYEQYF.

The CDR3 reads CASGSQGAGGTQPQHF. CDR3 nucleotides: TGTGCCAGCGGATCACAGGGCGCTGGAGGTACTCAGCCCCAGCATTTT. V is TRBV28 and J is TRBJ1-5; a weak D match, TRBD1 (6 bases). CDR1 and CDR2 (germline): MDHEN, SYDVKM. Trimming took 8 bases from V and 6 from J, leaving 23 bases between them. The CDR3 length is 16 residues.

CDR3 nucleotides: TGCGCCAGCAGCCACTCGACAGCCTCTAGCACAGATACGCAGTATTTT. Translated: CASSHSTASSTDTQYF. This sequence joins TRBV4-3 and TRBJ2-3; a possible D gene is TRBD1 (5 bases). The length of the CDR3 is 16 residues. Deletions cut 3 bases from V and 0 bases from J, with 13 bases between. The germline V gene has CDR1 LGHNA and CDR2 YSLEER.

The chain uses TRBV6-5 and TRBJ2-7, with TRBD1 matching 8 bases. V was pared by 4 bases and J by 4 bases, with 6 bases of the junction left unmatched. The CDR3 is 14 residues long. Germline lookup yields CDR1 MNHEY and CDR2 SVGAGI. The CDR3 sequence: CASSSARGQYEQYF. The CDR3 DNA reads as TGTGCCAGCAGTTCCGCCAGGGGGCAATACGAGCAGTACTTC.

DNA for the CDR3: TGTGCCAGCAGTGAAAGCAACAGGGGTAGGACAGATACGCAGTATTTT. Its protein is CASSESNRGRTDTQYF. The rearrangement joins TRBV25-1 to TRBJ2-3; the match to TRBD1 covers 7 bases. The CDR3 is 16 residues long. V trimming: 2 bases; J trimming: 3 bases; junction bases outside the gene matches: 8. Germline V gives CDR1 MGHDK, CDR2 SYGVNS.

The chain has TRBV7-2 and TRBJ2-7, with D unresolved. Trimming took 2 bases from V and 2 from J, leaving 7 bases between them. The V gene's germline CDR1 is SGHTA and CDR2 FQGNSA. This CDR3 has 13 residues. The CDR3 here is CASSLPGPYEQYF. In nucleotides, the CDR3 is TGTGCCAGCAGCTTACCTGGCCCCTACGAGCAGTACTTC.

The chain has TRBV9 and TRBJ2-7; 8 positions match TRBD1. Germline CDR1 is SGDLS and CDR2 is YYNGEE. The junction had 14 bases not matched to a gene; V was cut back by 4 bases and J by 5 bases. This CDR3 has 16 residues. CDR3 sequence (DNA): TGTGCCAGCAGCCCCCCCAGGGGGACAGGTCCCCACGAGCAGTACTTC. Amino acids: CASSPPRGTGPHEQYF.

This clone has just one count. V gene TRBV6-6 combines with J gene TRBJ2-2; 8 bases fit TRBD1. Germline CDR1 is MNHNY and CDR2 is SVGAGI (reference sequence). V trimming: 5 bases; J trimming: 3 bases; junction bases outside the gene matches: 8. The CDR3 is made up of 16 amino acids. This CDR3 reads CASSRGQGADTGELFF. The CDR3 DNA reads TGTGCCAGCAGTCGGGGGCAGGGGGCGGACACCGGGGAGCTGTTTTTT.

The chain has TRBV10-2 and TRBJ1-1, with TRBD1 matching over 7 bases. CDR3 length equals 13 residues. With 5 bases clipped from V and 5 bases from J, the junction kept 5 bases outside the gene matches. The V gene's germline CDR1 is WSHSY and CDR2 SAAADI. The CDR3 spells CASSPRGPTEAFF. The CDR3 DNA follows: TGCGCCAGCAGTCCTAGGGGGCCGACTGAAGCTTTCTTT.